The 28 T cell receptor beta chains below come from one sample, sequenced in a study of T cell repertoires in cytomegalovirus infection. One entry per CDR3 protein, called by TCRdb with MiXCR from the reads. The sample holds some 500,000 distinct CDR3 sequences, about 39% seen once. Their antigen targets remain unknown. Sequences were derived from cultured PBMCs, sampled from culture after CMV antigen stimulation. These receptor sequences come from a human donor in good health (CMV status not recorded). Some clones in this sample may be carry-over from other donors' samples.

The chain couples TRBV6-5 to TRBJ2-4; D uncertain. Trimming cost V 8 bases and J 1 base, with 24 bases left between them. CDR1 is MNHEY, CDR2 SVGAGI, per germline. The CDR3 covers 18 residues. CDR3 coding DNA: TGTGCCAGCCCGATATCCCGCCCGGGCCCTACGGCCAAAAACATTCAGTACTTC. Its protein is CASPISRPGPTAKNIQYF.

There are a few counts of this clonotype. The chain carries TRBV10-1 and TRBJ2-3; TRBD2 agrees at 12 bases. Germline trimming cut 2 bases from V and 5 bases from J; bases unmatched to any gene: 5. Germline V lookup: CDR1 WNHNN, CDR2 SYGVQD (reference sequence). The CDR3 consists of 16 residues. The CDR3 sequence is CASSENPSGRGDTQYF. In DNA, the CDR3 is TGCGCCAGCAGTGAGAATCCTAGCGGGAGGGGAGATACGCAGTATTTT.

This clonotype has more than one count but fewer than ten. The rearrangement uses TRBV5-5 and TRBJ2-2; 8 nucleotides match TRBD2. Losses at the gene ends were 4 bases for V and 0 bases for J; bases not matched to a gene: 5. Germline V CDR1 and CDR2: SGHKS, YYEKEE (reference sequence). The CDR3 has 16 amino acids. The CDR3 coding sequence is TGTGCCAGCAGCCAGCGGGGGAGGACGAACACCGGGGAGCTGTTTTTT. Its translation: CASSQRGRTNTGELFF.

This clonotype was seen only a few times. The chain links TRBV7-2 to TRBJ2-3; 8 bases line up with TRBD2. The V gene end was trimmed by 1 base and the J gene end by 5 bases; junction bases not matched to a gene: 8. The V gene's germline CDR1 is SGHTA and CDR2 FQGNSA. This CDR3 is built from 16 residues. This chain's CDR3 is CASSLDIAGTGDTQYF. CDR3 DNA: TGTGCCAGCAGCTTAGACATAGCGGGAACGGGAGATACGCAGTATTTT.

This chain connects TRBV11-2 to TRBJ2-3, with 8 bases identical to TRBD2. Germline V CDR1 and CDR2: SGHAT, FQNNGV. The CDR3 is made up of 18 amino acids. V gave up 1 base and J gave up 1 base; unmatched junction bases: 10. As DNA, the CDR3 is TGTGCCAGCAGCTTAGCCGTCGGGAGGGGGTTGCGCACAGATACGCAGTATTTT. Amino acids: CASSLAVGRGLRTDTQYF.

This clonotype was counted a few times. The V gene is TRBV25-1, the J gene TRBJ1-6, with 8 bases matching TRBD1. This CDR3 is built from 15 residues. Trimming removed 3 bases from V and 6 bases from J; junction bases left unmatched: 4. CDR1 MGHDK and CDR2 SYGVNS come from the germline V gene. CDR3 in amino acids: CASSEDRDPNSPLHF. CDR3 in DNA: TGTGCCAGCAGTGAGGACAGGGACCCTAATTCACCCCTCCACTTT.

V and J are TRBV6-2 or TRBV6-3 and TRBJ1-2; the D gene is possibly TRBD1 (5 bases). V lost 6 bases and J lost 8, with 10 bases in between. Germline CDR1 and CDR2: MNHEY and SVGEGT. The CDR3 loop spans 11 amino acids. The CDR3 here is CASRQAGGYTF. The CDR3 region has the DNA TGTGCCAGCAGACAGGCGGGAGGCTACACCTTC.

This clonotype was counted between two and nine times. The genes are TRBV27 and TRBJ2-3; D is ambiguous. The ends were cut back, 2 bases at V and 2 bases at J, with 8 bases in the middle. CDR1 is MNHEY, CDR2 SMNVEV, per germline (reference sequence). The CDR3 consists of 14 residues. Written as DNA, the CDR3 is TGTGCCAGCAGTTTACAGACCAACACAGATACGCAGTATTTT. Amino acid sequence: CASSLQTNTDTQYF.

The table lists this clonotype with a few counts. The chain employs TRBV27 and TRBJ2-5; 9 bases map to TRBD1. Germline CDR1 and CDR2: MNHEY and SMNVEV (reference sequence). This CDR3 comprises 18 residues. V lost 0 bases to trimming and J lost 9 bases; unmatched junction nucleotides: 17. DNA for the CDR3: TGTGCCAGCAGTTTATCCCCTCCGGGACAGGGATGGAGATCGGCCCAGTACTTC. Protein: CASSLSPPGQGWRSAQYF.

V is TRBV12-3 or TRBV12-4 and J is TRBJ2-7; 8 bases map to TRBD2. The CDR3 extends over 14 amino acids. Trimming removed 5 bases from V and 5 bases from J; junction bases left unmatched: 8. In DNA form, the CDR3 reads TGTGCCAGCAGTCTGAGCGGGAGCGTTGACGAGCAGTACTTC. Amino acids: CASSLSGSVDEQYF.

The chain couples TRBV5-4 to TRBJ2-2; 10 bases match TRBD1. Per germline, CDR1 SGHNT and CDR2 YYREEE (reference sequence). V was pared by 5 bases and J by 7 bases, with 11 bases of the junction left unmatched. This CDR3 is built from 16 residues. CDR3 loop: CASRFWTGGKDGELFF. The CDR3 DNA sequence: TGTGCCAGCAGATTTTGGACAGGGGGAAAAGACGGGGAGCTGTTTTTT.

The CDR3 DNA is TGTGCCAGCAGCGCAGGACAGGGCACTGAAGCTTTCTTT. It encodes CASSAGQGTEAFF. This chain links TRBV9 with TRBJ1-1, with 8 positions matching TRBD1. The germline gives CDR1 SGDLS, CDR2 YYNGEE. This CDR3 is 13 amino acids long. The V segment lost 3 bases and the J segment 4 bases; nucleotides outside the gene matches: 2.

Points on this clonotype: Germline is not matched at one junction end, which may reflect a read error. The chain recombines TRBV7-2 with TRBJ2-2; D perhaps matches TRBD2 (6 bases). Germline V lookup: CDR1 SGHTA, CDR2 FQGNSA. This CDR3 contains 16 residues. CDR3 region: CASSLRRGVDNGDLFF. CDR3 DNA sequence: TGTGCCAGCAGCCTAAGGAGGGGCGTTGACAACGGGGACCTGTTTTTT.

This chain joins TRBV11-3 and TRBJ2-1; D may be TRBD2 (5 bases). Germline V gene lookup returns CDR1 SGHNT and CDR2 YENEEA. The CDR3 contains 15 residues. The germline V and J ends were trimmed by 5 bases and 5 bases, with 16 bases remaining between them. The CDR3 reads CASSVGREQNNEQFF. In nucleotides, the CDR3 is TGTGCCAGCAGCGTAGGGAGAGAGCAGAACAATGAGCAGTTCTTC. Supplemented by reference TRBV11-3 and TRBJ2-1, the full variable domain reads EAGVVQSPRYKIIEKKQPVAFWCNPISGHNTLYWYLQNLGQGPELLIRYENEEAVDDSQLPKDRFSAERLKGVDSTLKIQPAELGDSAVYLCASSVGREQNNEQFFGPGTRLTVL.

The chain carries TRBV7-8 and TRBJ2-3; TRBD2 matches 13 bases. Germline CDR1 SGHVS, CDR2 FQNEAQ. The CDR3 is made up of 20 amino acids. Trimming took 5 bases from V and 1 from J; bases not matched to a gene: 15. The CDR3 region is CASSRRGQSGTSGGTDTQYF. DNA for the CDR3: TGTGCCAGCAGCCGGAGGGGCCAATCGGGGACTAGCGGGGGCACAGATACGCAGTATTTT.

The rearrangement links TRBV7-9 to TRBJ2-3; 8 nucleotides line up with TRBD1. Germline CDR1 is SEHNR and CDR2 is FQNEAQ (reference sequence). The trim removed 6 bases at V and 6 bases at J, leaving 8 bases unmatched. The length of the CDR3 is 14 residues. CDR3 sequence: CASSDRGRLDTQYF. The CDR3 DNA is TGTGCCAGCAGTGACAGGGGACGGTTGGATACGCAGTATTTT. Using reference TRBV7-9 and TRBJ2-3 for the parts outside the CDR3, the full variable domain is DTGVSQNPRHKITKRGQNVTFRCDPISEHNRLYWYRQTLGQGPEFLTYFQNEAQLEKSRLLSDRFSAERPKGSFSTLEIQRTEQGDSAMYLCASSDRGRLDTQYFGPGTRLTVL.

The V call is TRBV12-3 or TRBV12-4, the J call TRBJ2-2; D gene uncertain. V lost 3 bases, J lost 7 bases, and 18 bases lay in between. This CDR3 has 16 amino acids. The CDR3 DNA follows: TGTGCCAGCAGTTTCCGGGCTATGAGAAAGGACGGGGAGCTGTTTTTT. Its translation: CASSFRAMRKDGELFF.

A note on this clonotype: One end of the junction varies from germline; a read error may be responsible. The CDR3 spells CARRAVNQPQHF. CDR3 DNA sequence: TGTGCCCGCAGAGCCGTCAATCAGCCCCAGCATTTT. The chain links TRBV6-6 to TRBJ1-5; no definite D call. Germline V CDR1 and CDR2: MNHNY, SVGAGI (reference sequence). The length of the CDR3 is 12 residues.

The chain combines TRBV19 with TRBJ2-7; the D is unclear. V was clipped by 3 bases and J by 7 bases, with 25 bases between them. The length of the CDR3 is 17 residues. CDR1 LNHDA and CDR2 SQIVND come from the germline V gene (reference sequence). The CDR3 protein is CASSIAWCHSPLREQYF. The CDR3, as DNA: TGTGCCAGTAGTATCGCCTGGTGTCACTCTCCCTTACGGGAGCAGTACTTC.

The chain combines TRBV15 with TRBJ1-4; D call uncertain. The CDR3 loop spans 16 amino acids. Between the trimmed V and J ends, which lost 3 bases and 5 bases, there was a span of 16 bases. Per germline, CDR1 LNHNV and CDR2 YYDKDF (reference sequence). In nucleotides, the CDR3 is TGTGCCACCAGCAGGGAATGGGAACGACAAAATGAAAAACTGTTTTTT. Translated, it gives CATSREWERQNEKLFF.

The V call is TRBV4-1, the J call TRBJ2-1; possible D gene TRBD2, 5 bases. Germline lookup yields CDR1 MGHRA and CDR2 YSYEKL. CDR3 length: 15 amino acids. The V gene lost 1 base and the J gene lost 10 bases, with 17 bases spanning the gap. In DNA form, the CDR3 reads TGCGCCAGCAGCCAAGGTCTCTTCTCAGAGCGGGAGCAGTTCTTC. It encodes CASSQGLFSEREQFF.

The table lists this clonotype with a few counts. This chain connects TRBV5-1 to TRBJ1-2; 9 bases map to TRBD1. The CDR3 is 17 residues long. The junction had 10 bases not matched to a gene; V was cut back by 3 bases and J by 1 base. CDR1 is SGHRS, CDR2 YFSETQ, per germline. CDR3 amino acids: CASSSFKGQGLNYGYTF. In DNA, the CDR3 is TGCGCCAGCAGCTCTTTTAAGGGACAGGGCCTTAACTATGGCTACACCTTC.

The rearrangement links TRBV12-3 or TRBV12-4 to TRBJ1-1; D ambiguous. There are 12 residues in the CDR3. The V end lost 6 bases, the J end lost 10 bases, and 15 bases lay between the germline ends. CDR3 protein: CASSPVERGAFF. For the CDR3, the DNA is TGTGCCAGCAGCCCCGTCGAGAGAGGAGCTTTCTTT.

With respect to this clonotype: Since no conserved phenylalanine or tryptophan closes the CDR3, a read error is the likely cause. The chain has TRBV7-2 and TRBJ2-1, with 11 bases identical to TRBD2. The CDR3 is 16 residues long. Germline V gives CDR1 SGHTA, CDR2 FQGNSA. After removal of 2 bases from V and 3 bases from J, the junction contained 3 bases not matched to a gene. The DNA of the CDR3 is TGTGCCAGCAGCTTATCTAGCGGGAGGAACTACAATGAGCAGTTCTTA. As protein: CASSLSSGRNYNEQFL.

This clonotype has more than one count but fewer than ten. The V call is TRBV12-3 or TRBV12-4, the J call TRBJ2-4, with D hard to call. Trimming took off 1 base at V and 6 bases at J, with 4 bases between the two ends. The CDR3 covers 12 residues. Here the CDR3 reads CASSLGGNIQYF. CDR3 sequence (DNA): TGTGCCAGCAGTTTAGGGGGAAACATTCAGTACTTC.

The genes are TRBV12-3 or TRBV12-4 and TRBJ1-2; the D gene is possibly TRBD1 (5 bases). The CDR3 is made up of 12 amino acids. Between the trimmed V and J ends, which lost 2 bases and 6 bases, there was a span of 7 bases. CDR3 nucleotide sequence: TGTGCCAGCAGTTTAAACAGGAATGGCTACACCTTC. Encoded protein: CASSLNRNGYTF.

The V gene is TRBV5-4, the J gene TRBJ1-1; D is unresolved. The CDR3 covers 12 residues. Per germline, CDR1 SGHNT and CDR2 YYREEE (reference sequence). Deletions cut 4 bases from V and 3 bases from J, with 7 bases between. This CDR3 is CASSPDDTEAFF. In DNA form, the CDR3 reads TGTGCCAGCAGCCCGGATGACACTGAAGCTTTCTTT.

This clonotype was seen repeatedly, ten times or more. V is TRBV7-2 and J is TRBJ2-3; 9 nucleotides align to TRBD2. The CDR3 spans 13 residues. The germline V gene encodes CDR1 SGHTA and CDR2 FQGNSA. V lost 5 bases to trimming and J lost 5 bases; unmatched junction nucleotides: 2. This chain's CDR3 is CASSVSGGDTQYF. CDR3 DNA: TGTGCCAGCAGCGTTAGCGGGGGAGATACGCAGTATTTT.